The clone carrying this T cell receptor beta chain was recorded at least ten times. Antigen unknown. This entry comes from a study of T cell repertoires in cytomegalovirus infection. General observations from the study: The study identified carriers of CMV plus the relevant HLA from cumulative public TCR beta family frequency. CMV-specific TCR beta clonotypes restricted by HLA-C dominated the ex vivo response.

MiXCR, applied by TCRdb to the reads, yields one record per CDR3 protein. The table records about 460,000 distinct CDR3 sequences, approximately 10% of them present only once. The source material was PBMCs. This receptor was taken from a human donor in good health (CMV status not recorded). Some clones in this sample may be carry-over from other donors' samples.

The CDR3 coding sequence is TGCAGTGCTGAGGACAGATATAGCAATCAGCCCCAGCATTTT. Its translation: CSAEDRYSNQPQHF. The J gene is TRBJ1-5, the V gene TRBV20-1, with D perhaps TRBD1 (6 bases). V gave up 5 bases and J gave up 0 bases, with 11 bases separating them. From germline, CDR1 is DFQATT and CDR2 SNEGSKA (reference sequence). CDR3 length: 14 residues.